This passage covers 7 T cell receptor beta chains from one sample sequenced in a study of graft-versus-host responses after intestinal transplantation. Generated by immunoSEQ multiplex PCR, the TCRdb table keeps only in-frame clones and is missing some. The table lists about 64,000 clones, roughly 92% of them singletons, with roughly 6.7% in the top ten. Sequencing was performed on bone marrow, taken 700 to 850 days after intestinal transplantation. These TCRs come from a human patient who received an intestinal transplant, so some T cells may come from the graft donor.

The V call is TRBV10-3, the J call TRBJ2-1, with TRBD2 identical over 11 bases. Looked up from germline, CDR1 is ENHRY and CDR2 is SYGVKD. CDR3 length equals 14 residues. V lost 6 bases, J lost 5 bases, and 3 bases stayed unmatched. CDR3 region: CAIRVLAGDNEQFF. The DNA for the CDR3 is TGTGCCATCAGAGTACTAGCGGGGGACAATGAGCAGTTCTTC.

This chain uses TRBV13 with TRBJ2-5; TRBD1 matches 7 bases. Germline trimming cut 1 base from V and 1 base from J; bases unmatched to any gene: 3. This CDR3 region has 15 residues. Germline V gives CDR1 PRHDT, CDR2 FYEKMQ (reference sequence). In DNA form, the CDR3 reads TGTGCCAGCAGCTTAGCAGGGACAGTCCAAGAGACCCAGTACTTC. It specifies CASSLAGTVQETQYF.

The chain joins TRBV2 to TRBJ2-1; tentative D call: TRBD2 (5 bases). CDR3 length: 14 amino acids. The germline V gene encodes CDR1 SNHLY and CDR2 FYNNEI. Trimming pared 6 bases from V and 6 bases from J, leaving 15 bases between. Here the CDR3 DNA reads TGTGCCAGCAGAAGCGGAACTCTACTCAATGAGCAGTTCTTC. As protein: CASRSGTLLNEQFF.

V and J are TRBV6-6 and TRBJ2-3; a possible D gene is TRBD1 (5 bases). This CDR3 is 14 amino acids long. The germline V gene has CDR1 MNHNY and CDR2 SVGAGI (reference sequence). Trimming took off 11 bases at V and 3 bases at J, with 18 bases between the two ends. The CDR3 reads CAQYKGPTTDTQYF. CDR3 bases: TGTGCCCAATACAAGGGGCCTACTACAGATACGCAGTATTTT.

This chain uses TRBV10-3 with TRBJ1-6, with 7 nucleotides matching TRBD1. This CDR3 spans 16 amino acids. Unmatched junction bases numbered 4, after V lost 2 bases and J lost 3 bases. Germline values: CDR1 ENHRY, CDR2 SYGVKD. CDR3 nucleotides: TGTGCCATCAGTGAGACAGGGGAGGTCTATAATTCACCCCTCCACTTT. Translation: CAISETGEVYNSPLHF.

The genes are TRBV4-1 and TRBJ1-4; D is possibly TRBD1 (5 bases). The CDR3 is 15 amino acids. Trimming pared 4 bases from V and 3 bases from J, leaving 12 bases between. Looked up from germline, CDR1 is MGHRA and CDR2 is YSYEKL. CDR3 coding DNA: TGCGCCAGCAGCCGAGCGACAGTTTCTAATGAAAAACTGTTTTTT. Translating gives CASSRATVSNEKLFF.

The chain recombines TRBV5-6 with TRBJ1-1, with TRBD1 as a possible D gene (6 bases). The CDR3 contains 14 residues. V lost 4 bases and J lost 1, with 11 bases in between. Germline CDR1 and CDR2: SGHDT and YYEEEE. The CDR3 region has the DNA TGTGCCAGCAGCCGGGGGCGGCGGAACACTGAAGCTTTCTTT. Its translation is CASSRGRRNTEAFF.